The 32 T cell receptor beta chains below all came from one sample that was sequenced in a study of T cells in Graves' hyperthyroidism and ophthalmopathy. Researchers took RNA transcripts and amplified the TCR beta CDR3 regions from them. Primed by the HTBI set, a first-round RT-PCR was run on the TCR CDR3. TCRdb passed the multiplex PCR reads through MiXCR, listing each CDR3 protein once. Of roughly 500,000 distinct CDR3 sequences listed, roughly 24% are singletons. The sequenced sample was blood. The receptors were gathered from a woman in her 30s with Graves' ophthalmopathy.

This clonotype has only a few counts. The rearrangement joins TRBV6-1 to TRBJ1-1, with 7 bases aligning to TRBD1. The J segment lost 11 bases and the V segment lost 8 bases, leaving 8 bases of the junction unmatched. CDR1 MNHNS and CDR2 SASEGT come from the germline V gene. The length of the CDR3 is 11 residues. CDR3 DNA sequence: TGTGCCAGCGCCTCAACAGGGGTCGCTTTCTTT. As protein: CASASTGVAFF.

This clonotype was observed a handful of times. The gene calls are TRBV28 and TRBJ2-7, with D tentatively TRBD2 (6 bases). With 3 bases removed from V and 0 bases from J, the gap between germline ends came to 12 bases. The V gene's germline CDR1 is MDHEN and CDR2 SYDVKM. This CDR3 is 15 amino acids long. The CDR3 bases are TGTGCCAGCAGTTTGGCGGGATCACCCTCCTACGAGCAGTACTTC. Protein product: CASSLAGSPSYEQYF. Variable domain in full (rest from reference TRBV28 and TRBJ2-7): DVKVTQSSRYLVKRTGEKVFLECVQDMDHENMFWYRQDPGLGLRLIYFSYDVKMKEKGDIPEGYSVSREKKERFSLILESASTNQTSMYLCASSLAGSPSYEQYFGPGTRLTVT.

This clonotype was found a few times. V usage is TRBV6-1 and J usage is TRBJ2-7, with 8 bases fitting TRBD2. Trimming at V came to 7 bases and at J to 5 bases, leaving 19 bases not matched to a gene. Looked up from germline, CDR1 is MNHNS and CDR2 is SASEGT. CDR3 size: 17 residues. In nucleotides, the CDR3 is TGTGCCAGCAACCAAATCCTTACTAGCGGCCGTAAAGACGAGCAGTACTTC. Protein sequence: CASNQILTSGRKDEQYF.

The V and J genes are TRBV4-1 and TRBJ1-1; D is uncertain. Trimming pared 0 bases from V and 4 bases from J, leaving 12 bases between. The germline V gene encodes CDR1 MGHRA and CDR2 YSYEKL. The length of the CDR3 is 15 residues. CDR3 nucleotide sequence: TGCGCCAGCAGCCAAGATTCAGTCGCAGGCACTGAAGCTTTCTTT. Translating it yields CASSQDSVAGTEAFF.

This clonotype was seen at least ten times. The rearrangement uses TRBV27 and TRBJ2-7, with D perhaps matching TRBD2 (6 bases). There are 15 residues in the CDR3. Looked up from germline, CDR1 is MNHEY and CDR2 is SMNVEV (reference sequence). Trimming removed 4 bases from V and 0 bases from J, with 13 bases in between. In nucleotides, the CDR3 is TGTGCCAGCAGTTCTCCGGGGGTCAGCTCCTACGAGCAGTACTTC. Translated: CASSSPGVSSYEQYF.

This clonotype occurred a few times. This chain connects TRBV7-9 to TRBJ2-4; 7 bases are a match to TRBD2. Germline assignment: CDR1 SEHNR and CDR2 FQNEAQ (reference sequence). V lost 5 bases, J lost 0 bases, and 7 bases stayed unmatched. The CDR3 sequence is 16 residues long. The CDR3 protein is CASSPQRGLAKNIQYF. CDR3 sequence (DNA): TGTGCCAGCAGCCCGCAGCGGGGCCTAGCCAAAAACATTCAGTACTTC.

This clonotype was detected ten times or more. The rearrangement joins TRBV20-1 to TRBJ1-2; 8 positions agree with TRBD1. Germline loops: CDR1 DFQATT, CDR2 SNEGSKA (reference sequence). The ends lost 6 bases at V and 1 base at J; junction bases unmatched: 4. CDR3 size: 13 residues. This CDR3 is CSALTGVNYGYTF. The CDR3 DNA is TGCAGTGCCTTGACAGGGGTTAACTATGGCTACACCTTC.

This clonotype was counted ten times or more. The CDR3 DNA is TGTGCCAGTATACAGAACTCTGGGGCCAACGTCCTGACTTTC. Translation gives CASIQNSGANVLTF. The genes are TRBV6-1 and TRBJ2-6; D unclear. Germline CDR1 is MNHNS and CDR2 is SASEGT. CDR3 length equals 14 residues. The ends were cut back, 9 bases at V and 0 bases at J, with 9 bases in the middle.

This clonotype was found many times. The CDR3 region has the DNA TGTGCCAGCAGGTTGGGACAGGGAACGGGGGAGCTGTTTTTT. This gives the protein CASRLGQGTGELFF. The V gene is TRBV6-6, the J gene TRBJ2-2; 9 bases map to TRBD1. The CDR3 covers 14 residues. The V segment lost 6 bases and the J segment 8 bases; nucleotides outside the gene matches: 7. Germline CDR1 reads MNHNY; CDR2 reads SVGAGI (reference sequence).

The rearrangement joins TRBV19 to TRBJ2-3; the match to TRBD2 covers 13 bases. CDR3 length: 18 amino acids. Germline trimming cut 5 bases from V and 2 bases from J; bases unmatched to any gene: 10. Germline-derived CDR1 and CDR2 are LNHDA and SQIVND (reference sequence). This CDR3 is CASSWTSGGPSYTDTQYF. CDR3 coding DNA: TGTGCCAGTAGTTGGACTAGCGGGGGCCCTTCATACACAGATACGCAGTATTTT.

The table lists this clonotype with many counts. V gene TRBV10-1 combines with J gene TRBJ1-2, with 8 positions matching TRBD1. V dropped 6 bases and J dropped 2; count of bases not matched to a gene: 14. From germline, CDR1 is WNHNN and CDR2 SYGVQD (reference sequence). The CDR3 totals 17 residues. This chain's CDR3 is CASRNRDRPDLNYGYTF. CDR3 DNA: TGCGCCAGCAGGAACCGGGACAGGCCCGACTTAAACTATGGCTACACCTTC.

This clonotype was found many times. The V gene is TRBV27, the J gene TRBJ1-1, with 8 bases identical to TRBD1. V shed 0 bases, J shed 3 bases, and the junction held 3 bases outside the gene matches. Per the germline V gene, CDR1 is MNHEY and CDR2 is SMNVEV (reference sequence). The CDR3 runs 15 residues. CDR3 bases: TGTGCCAGCAGTTTATCCCCAGGGGGCTACACTGAAGCTTTCTTT. Its protein product is CASSLSPGGYTEAFF.

This clonotype has ten or more counts. The chain joins TRBV7-2 to TRBJ2-3, with 7 bases aligning to TRBD2. Germline trimming cut 0 bases from V and 1 base from J; bases unmatched to any gene: 1. From germline, CDR1 is SGHTA and CDR2 FQGNSA. The CDR3 loop spans 15 amino acids. The CDR3 region has the DNA TGTGCCAGCAGCTTAGCCCGGGGGGGCACAGATACGCAGTATTTT. The encoded protein is CASSLARGGTDTQYF.

This clonotype has ten or more counts. V and J are TRBV7-8 and TRBJ1-3, with TRBD1 matching 7 bases. The CDR3 totals 17 residues. Trimming at V came to 2 bases and at J to 0 bases, leaving 7 bases not matched to a gene. Germline V CDR1 and CDR2: SGHVS, FQNEAQ. CDR3 in amino acids: CASSLRDSSYSGNTIYF. In DNA, the CDR3 is TGTGCCAGCAGCTTACGGGACAGTTCCTACTCTGGAAACACCATATATTTT.

This clonotype was seen a few times. The chain joins TRBV4-1 to TRBJ1-5, with D maybe TRBD1 (5 bases). CDR1 is MGHRA and CDR2 is YSYEKL in the germline V gene. The V end was cut by 1 base, the J end by 0 bases, with 10 bases between. This CDR3 contains 16 residues. CDR3 nucleotides: TGCGCCAGCAGCCAAGGGCAGGGACTTAGCAATCAGCCCCAGCATTTT. Its translation is CASSQGQGLSNQPQHF.

The chain is built from TRBV7-2 and TRBJ1-1; TRBD1 might be the D (6 bases). The CDR3 consists of 14 residues. Per the germline V gene, CDR1 is SGHTA and CDR2 is FQGNSA. V lost 5 bases and J 5 bases, leaving 15 bases between the germline ends. CDR3 DNA: TGTGCCAGCAGCCCCGACAGGCGCGTAACTGAAGCTTTCTTT. Translated, it gives CASSPDRRVTEAFF.

This clonotype was recorded at least ten times. J is TRBJ1-1 and V is TRBV5-1, with D possibly TRBD1 on 6 matching bases. CDR3 length equals 16 residues. CDR1 is SGHRS and CDR2 is YFSETQ in the germline V gene. V was shortened by 0 bases and J by 0 bases, with 12 bases between the two germline ends. The CDR3 sequence: CASSLGGQGMNTEAFF. As DNA, the CDR3 is TGCGCCAGCAGCTTGGGAGGCCAGGGGATGAACACTGAAGCTTTCTTT.

This clonotype was recorded many times. The CDR3 protein is CASSYPQGHGYTF. The DNA of the CDR3 is TGTGCCAGCAGTTACCCACAGGGTCATGGCTACACCTTC. V gene TRBV6-5 combines with J gene TRBJ1-2; a weak D match, TRBD1 (6 bases). Trimming left V 2 bases short and J 6 bases short, with 10 bases between. CDR1 MNHEY and CDR2 SVGAGI come from the germline V gene. The CDR3 extends over 13 amino acids.

V gene TRBV2 combines with J gene TRBJ1-2; TRBD1 might be the D (5 bases). The germline V gene has CDR1 SNHLY and CDR2 FYNNEI. V was trimmed by 4 bases and J by 0 bases, leaving 12 bases between them. The CDR3 covers 15 residues. For the CDR3, the DNA is TGTGCCAGCAGTGGGAAGGGGAGGACTAACTATGGCTACACCTTC. Its translation: CASSGKGRTNYGYTF.

The V gene is TRBV5-1, the J gene TRBJ2-7; D is unclear. The germline V and J ends were trimmed by 6 bases and 6 bases, with 16 bases remaining between them. This CDR3 region has 13 residues. The germline V gene encodes CDR1 SGHRS and CDR2 YFSETQ. In DNA form, the CDR3 reads TGCGCCAGCACCTCGCCCGGGTTGGGCGAGCAGTACTTC. This sequence encodes CASTSPGLGEQYF. Full variable domain (missing parts from reference TRBV5-1 and TRBJ2-7): KAGVTQTPRYLIKTRGQQVTLSCSPISGHRSVSWYQQTPGQGLQFLFEYFSETQRNKGNFPGRFSGRQFSNSRSEMNVSTLELGDSALYLCASTSPGLGEQYFGPGTRLTVT.

The chain links TRBV7-9 to TRBJ1-1; no firm D call. V lost 2 bases to trimming and J lost 7 bases, with 17 bases between them. Germline lookup yields CDR1 SEHNR and CDR2 FQNEAQ (reference sequence). The length of the CDR3 is 15 residues. The CDR3 DNA sequence: TGTGCCAGCAGCTTAAGCCCGAGACGCTCAGGTGAAGCTTTCTTT. Protein sequence: CASSLSPRRSGEAFF.

This clonotype has a count of ten or more. DNA of the CDR3: TGTGCCAGCAGTTTAGACCGGCCGCTAGCCTACGAGCAGTACTTC. This codes for CASSLDRPLAYEQYF. V usage is TRBV28 and J usage is TRBJ2-7; D remains unclear. Trimming left V 2 bases short and J 2 bases short, with 13 bases between. Germline V CDR1 and CDR2: MDHEN, SYDVKM. This CDR3 comprises 15 residues.

This clonotype has ten or more counts. CDR3 amino acids: CSVEDGGGEQYF. In DNA form, the CDR3 reads TGCAGCGTTGAAGACGGGGGCGGGGAGCAGTACTTC. The chain couples TRBV29-1 to TRBJ2-7; the D call may be TRBD1 or TRBD2 (6 bases each). The CDR3 spans 12 residues. V was clipped by 0 bases and J by 7 bases, with 10 bases between them. CDR1 SQVTM and CDR2 ANQGSEA come from the germline V gene.

This chain links TRBV28 with TRBJ2-7, with D perhaps TRBD1 (6 bases). The CDR3 is made up of 19 amino acids. Germline V gene lookup returns CDR1 MDHEN and CDR2 SYDVKM. V was pared by 4 bases and J by 0 bases, with 25 bases between. The CDR3 DNA sequence: TGTGCCAGCAGTTATCCGGGACAACTACGCTCGATTGGCTCCTACGAGCAGTACTTC. Translating gives CASSYPGQLRSIGSYEQYF.

The chain carries TRBV6-4 and TRBJ2-2, with 9 bases lining up with TRBD1. Germline V gene sequence: CDR1 MRHNA, CDR2 SNTAGT. The CDR3 contains 15 residues. V was clipped by 4 bases and J by 2 bases; unmatched bases: 2. The CDR3 spells CASSAGQGNTGELFF. CDR3 bases: TGTGCCAGCAGTGCGGGACAGGGAAACACCGGGGAGCTGTTTTTT.

The table lists this clonotype with many counts. The rearrangement links TRBV5-1 to TRBJ1-1; D possibly corresponds to TRBD1 (6 bases). CDR3 length: 15 amino acids. Trimming shortened V by 4 bases and J by 1 base, and 14 bases separated the two germline ends. CDR1 and CDR2 from the germline V gene are SGHRS and YFSETQ. The CDR3 DNA reads TGCGCCAGCAGCCTTGACTTGACAGGGAACACTGAAGCTTTCTTT. This codes for CASSLDLTGNTEAFF.

This clonotype was recorded at least ten times. Mismatch with germline at one junction end may stem from a read error. The gene calls are TRBV6-1 and TRBJ2-7; 8 nucleotides line up with TRBD2. Germline CDR1 and CDR2: MNHNS and SASEGT. The CDR3 is made up of 14 amino acids. In nucleotides, the CDR3 is TGTGCCAGCAGAGAAGGGACTAGTCGAACCGAGCAGTACTTC. Its protein product is CASREGTSRTEQYF.

V usage is TRBV6-2 or TRBV6-3 and J usage is TRBJ2-2; 9 nucleotides line up with TRBD2. The CDR3 is 19 residues long. Germline loops: CDR1 MNHEY, CDR2 SVGEGT. J was trimmed by 3 bases and V by 0 bases; bases with no gene match: 11. The CDR3 nucleotides are TGTGCCAGCAGTTACTCGACGTGTTGGATAGCGGGGGACACCGGGGAGCTGTTTTTT. This encodes CASSYSTCWIAGDTGELFF.

Many counts were recorded for this clonotype. In this CDR3 the conserved last residue, phenylalanine or tryptophan, is missing, so a read error is likely. The chain uses TRBV6-5 and TRBJ1-1, with D hard to call. Trimming removed 6 bases at V and 3 bases at J, with 8 bases between. The CDR3 sequence is 12 residues long. The germline V gene has CDR1 MNHEY and CDR2 SVGAGI. CDR3 residues: CASRTGDTEAFS. For the CDR3, the DNA is TGTGCCAGCAGAACCGGGGACACTGAAGCTTTCTCT.

Of note for this clonotype: Just one base apart from a much larger clone, this may be a read error. This rearrangement joins TRBV6-1 to TRBJ1-5; 7 positions match TRBD1. CDR1 and CDR2 (germline): MNHNS, SASEGT. V was clipped by 4 bases and J by 3 bases; unmatched bases: 9. The CDR3 is 16 amino acids. Here the CDR3 reads CASSGPTGPDNQPQHF. CDR3 DNA sequence: TGTGCCAGCAGTGGCCCGACAGGGCCCGACAATCAGCCCCAGCATTTT.

This clonotype was observed a few times. The chain recombines TRBV5-1 with TRBJ1-6; TRBD1 is a possible D gene (6 bases). The CDR3 has 16 amino acids. V was trimmed by 5 bases and J by 7 bases, leaving 19 bases between them. The germline gives CDR1 SGHRS, CDR2 YFSETQ. CDR3 amino acids: CASSPQGEGWNSPLHF. In DNA, the CDR3 is TGCGCCAGCAGTCCACAGGGAGAGGGTTGGAATTCACCCCTCCACTTT.

This chain joins TRBV24-1 and TRBJ2-2, with D possibly called TRBD1 or TRBD2 (5 bases each). The CDR3 covers 16 residues. Looked up from germline, CDR1 is KGHDR and CDR2 is SFDVKD. V lost 3 bases and J lost 0, with 10 bases in between. CDR3 bases: TGTGCCACCAGTGATCGGGACGGAGCGAACACCGGGGAGCTGTTTTTT. This translates into CATSDRDGANTGELFF.